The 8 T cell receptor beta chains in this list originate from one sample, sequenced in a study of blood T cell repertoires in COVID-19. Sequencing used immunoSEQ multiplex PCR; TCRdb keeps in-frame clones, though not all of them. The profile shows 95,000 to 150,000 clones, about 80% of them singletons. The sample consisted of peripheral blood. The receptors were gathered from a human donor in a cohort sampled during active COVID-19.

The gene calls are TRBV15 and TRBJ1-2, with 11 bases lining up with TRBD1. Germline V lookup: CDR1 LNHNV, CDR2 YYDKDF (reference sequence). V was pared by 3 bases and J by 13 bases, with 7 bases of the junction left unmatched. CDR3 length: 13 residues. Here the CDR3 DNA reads TGTGCCACCAGCAGGGACAGGGGGCGAGGAGCCACCTTC. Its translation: CATSRDRGRGATF.

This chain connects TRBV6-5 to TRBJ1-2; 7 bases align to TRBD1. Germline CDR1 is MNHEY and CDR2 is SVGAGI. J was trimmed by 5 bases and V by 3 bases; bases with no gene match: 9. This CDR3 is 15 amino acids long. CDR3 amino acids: CASSYIRQGGYGYTF. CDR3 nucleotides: TGTGCCAGCAGTTATATCCGACAGGGCGGATATGGCTACACCTTC.

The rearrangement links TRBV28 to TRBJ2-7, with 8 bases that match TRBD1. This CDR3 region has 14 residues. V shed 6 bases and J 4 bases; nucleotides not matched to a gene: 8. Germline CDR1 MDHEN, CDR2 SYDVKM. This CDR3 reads CASSPSGQAYEQYF. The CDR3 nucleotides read TGTGCCAGCAGCCCTTCGGGACAGGCTTACGAGCAGTACTTC. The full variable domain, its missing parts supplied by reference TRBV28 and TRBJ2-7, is DVKVTQSSRYLVKRTGEKVFLECVQDMDHENMFWYRQDPGLGLRLIYFSYDVKMKEKGDIPEGYSVSREKKERFSLILESASTNQTSMYLCASSPSGQAYEQYFGPGTRLTVT.

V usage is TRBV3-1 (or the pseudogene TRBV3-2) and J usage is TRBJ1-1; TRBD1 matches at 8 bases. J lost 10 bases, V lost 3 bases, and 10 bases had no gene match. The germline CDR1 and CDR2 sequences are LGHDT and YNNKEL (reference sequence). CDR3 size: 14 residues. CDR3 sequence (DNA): TGTGCCAGCAGCCAGGGAGGACAGGGACTCGGAGCTTTCTTT. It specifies CASSQGGQGLGAFF.

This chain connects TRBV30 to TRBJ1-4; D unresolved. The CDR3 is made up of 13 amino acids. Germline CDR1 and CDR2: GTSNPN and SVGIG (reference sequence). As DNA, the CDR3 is TGTGTCTTAACTGCGGCAGGCGGGGAAAAACTGTTTTTT. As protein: CVLTAAGGEKLFF. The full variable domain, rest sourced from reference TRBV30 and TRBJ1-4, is SQTIHQWPATLVQPVGSPLSLECTVEGTSNPNLYWYRQAAGRGLQLLFYSVGIGQISSEVPQNLSASRPQDRQFILSSKKLLLSDSGFYLCVLTAAGGEKLFFGSGTQLSVL.

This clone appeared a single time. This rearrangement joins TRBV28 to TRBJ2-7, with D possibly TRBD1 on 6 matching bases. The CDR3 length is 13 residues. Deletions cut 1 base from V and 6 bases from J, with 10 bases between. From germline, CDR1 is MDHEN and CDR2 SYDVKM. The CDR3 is CASSLYRAGEQYF. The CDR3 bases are TGTGCCAGCAGTTTATACAGGGCGGGCGAGCAGTACTTC.

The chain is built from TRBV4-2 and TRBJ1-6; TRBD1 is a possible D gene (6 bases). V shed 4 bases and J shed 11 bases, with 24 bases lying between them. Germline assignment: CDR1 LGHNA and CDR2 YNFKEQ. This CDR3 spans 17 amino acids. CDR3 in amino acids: CASSPIQVQGIMTPLHF. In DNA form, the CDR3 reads TGTGCCAGCAGCCCCATCCAAGTGCAGGGGATAATGACACCCCTCCACTTT.

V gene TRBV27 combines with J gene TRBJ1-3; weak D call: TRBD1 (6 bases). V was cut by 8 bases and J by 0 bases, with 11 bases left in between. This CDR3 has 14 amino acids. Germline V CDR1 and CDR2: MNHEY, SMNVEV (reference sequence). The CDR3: CASAADSSGNTIYF. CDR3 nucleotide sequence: TGTGCCAGCGCTGCGGACAGCTCTGGAAACACCATATATTTT.